What follows are 21 T cell receptor beta chains derived from one specimen sequenced in a study of post-analysis software for immune sequencing data. Regarding the study as a whole: Patients used five TRBV segments, including TRBV5-6, TRBV5-1 and TRBV20-1, more often than controls.

Their specific antigens are unknown. Unique molecular identifiers were present in the TCR beta cDNA libraries. Each CDR3 protein gets one entry after TCRdb re-called the PCR reads with MiXCR. The repertoire has around 400,000 distinct CDR3 sequences, less than 40% of them found once; the top ten carry roughly 13%. Sequencing was performed on blood. All receptors derive from a girl between 10 and 17 years old with multiple sclerosis.

This clonotype was seen only a few times. At one boundary the junction diverges from the germline segment, which might be a read error. This chain's CDR3 is CASSQVGPSYGCTF. CDR3 bases: TGTGCCAGCAGCCAAGTGGGACCGAGCTATGGCTGCACCTTC. J is TRBJ1-2 and V is TRBV4-2; perhaps TRBD1 as D (5 bases). The CDR3 consists of 14 residues. The germline V gene has CDR1 LGHNA and CDR2 YNFKEQ.

This clonotype was recorded a few times. This chain uses TRBV20-1 with TRBJ1-5; D may be TRBD1 (5 bases). Per germline, CDR1 DFQATT and CDR2 SNEGSKA (reference sequence). V was trimmed by 1 base and J by 4 bases, leaving 23 bases between them. The CDR3 is made up of 18 amino acids. Written as DNA, the CDR3 is TGCAGTGCTAGAGCGTATGGCCCCGGTCATCCAGGGAATCAGCCCCAGCATTTT. It specifies CSARAYGPGHPGNQPQHF.

Comments on this clonotype: One end of the junction varies from germline; a read error may be responsible. V is TRBV18 and J is TRBJ2-3, with 9 bases lining up with TRBD1. The CDR3 loop spans 15 amino acids. Germline loops: CDR1 KGHSH, CDR2 LQKENI. Here the CDR3 reads CASSSTGGIPDMQYF. The DNA of the CDR3 is TGTGCCAGCTCATCGACAGGGGGTATCCCAGATATGCAGTATTTT.

The chain links TRBV20-1 to TRBJ2-5, with D maybe TRBD1 (6 bases). Near its end, the DNA agrees better with TRBJ2-7, so the J call may be wrong. There are 11 residues in the CDR3. Germline assignment: CDR1 DFQATT and CDR2 SNEGSKA (reference sequence). The CDR3 nucleotides read TGCAGTGCCAGGGGTGGGGCCGAGCAGTACTTC. It yields the protein CSARGGAEQYF.

On this clonotype itself: Since a much larger clone is just one base distant, this may be a read error. The chain couples TRBV4-2 to TRBJ2-5; 9 bases line up with TRBD2. The CDR3 length is 16 residues. Looked up from germline, CDR1 is LGHNA and CDR2 is YNFKEQ. The CDR3 DNA reads TGTGCCAGCAGCCAAGATCTGGTTAGCGGGAGAGAGGCCCAGTACTTC. Amino acid sequence: CASSQDLVSGREAQYF.

This clonotype has more than one count but fewer than ten. The chain has TRBV20-1 and TRBJ2-1; unclear D gene. This CDR3 has 12 amino acids. CDR1 DFQATT and CDR2 SNEGSKA come from the germline V gene (reference sequence). V was trimmed by 5 bases and J by 7 bases, leaving 12 bases between them. The CDR3 region is CSAPHGWNEQFF. Here the CDR3 DNA reads TGCAGTGCTCCCCACGGATGGAATGAGCAGTTCTTC.

This clonotype was counted at least ten times. This rearrangement joins TRBV3-1 to TRBJ2-7, with a weak D call TRBD2 (6 bases). With 0 bases removed from V and 7 bases from J, the gap between germline ends came to 10 bases. Germline V gene lookup returns CDR1 LGHDT and CDR2 YNNKEL (reference sequence). The CDR3 contains 13 residues. The CDR3 protein is CASSQEPSGEQYF. The CDR3 DNA is TGTGCCAGCAGCCAAGAGCCCAGCGGGGAGCAGTACTTC.

V is TRBV7-9 and J is TRBJ1-1, with TRBD1 as a possible D gene (5 bases). The CDR3 is 14 amino acids. CDR1 SEHNR and CDR2 FQNEAQ come from the germline V gene (reference sequence). With 5 bases removed from V and 1 base from J, the gap between germline ends came to 11 bases. CDR3 DNA: TGTGCCAGCAGCCCAAGTGACAGGAACACTGAAGCTTTCTTT. Translated: CASSPSDRNTEAFF. Full variable domain (missing parts from reference TRBV7-9 and TRBJ1-1): DTGVSQNPRHKITKRGQNVTFRCDPISEHNRLYWYRQTLGQGPEFLTYFQNEAQLEKSRLLSDRFSAERPKGSFSTLEIQRTEQGDSAMYLCASSPSDRNTEAFFGQGTRLTVV.

This rearrangement joins TRBV6-1 to TRBJ2-6; 10 bases agree with TRBD1. Germline V gene sequence: CDR1 MNHNS, CDR2 SASEGT. Unmatched junction bases numbered 13, after V lost 6 bases and J lost 2 bases. The CDR3 has 19 residues. In DNA form, the CDR3 reads TGTGCCAGCAGCCCACCCGTGGGGACAGGGGTCACTGGGGCCAACGTCCTGACTTTC. Translated, it gives CASSPPVGTGVTGANVLTF.

The V call is TRBV10-3, the J call TRBJ2-7; 8 nucleotides line up with TRBD1. J gave up 5 bases and V 5 bases, and 5 bases lay outside the gene matches. Germline CDR1 reads ENHRY; CDR2 reads SYGVKD. The CDR3 length is 13 residues. CDR3 sequence: CAISKSDRDEQYF. CDR3 DNA sequence: TGTGCCATCAGTAAATCGGACAGGGACGAGCAGTACTTC.

The CDR3 here is CASTGGGELFF. For the CDR3, the DNA is TGTGCCAGCACCGGAGGCGGGGAGCTGTTTTTT. The chain employs TRBV2 and TRBJ2-2; a weak D match, TRBD2 (5 bases). The CDR3 consists of 11 residues. V was trimmed by 7 bases and J by 7 bases, leaving 7 bases between them. CDR1 and CDR2 (germline): SNHLY, FYNNEI.

In its sample, this clonotype was seen a few times. The V call is TRBV7-9, the J call TRBJ2-7; D possibly corresponds to TRBD1 (5 bases). This CDR3 comprises 13 residues. V was cut by 1 base and J by 6 bases, with 10 bases left in between. CDR1 SEHNR and CDR2 FQNEAQ come from the germline V gene (reference sequence). The CDR3 protein is CASSLEVRAEQYF. CDR3 nucleotide sequence: TGTGCCAGCAGCTTAGAGGTCAGGGCCGAGCAGTACTTC. Looking up the rest from reference TRBV7-9 and TRBJ2-7 gives the full variable domain: DTGVSQNPRHKITKRGQNVTFRCDPISEHNRLYWYRQTLGQGPEFLTYFQNEAQLEKSRLLSDRFSAERPKGSFSTLEIQRTEQGDSAMYLCASSLEVRAEQYFGPGTRLTVT.

The chain combines TRBV5-1 with TRBJ2-3; the D gene is possibly TRBD1 (5 bases). The CDR3 spans 15 residues. Germline V gene lookup returns CDR1 SGHRS and CDR2 YFSETQ. The V end was cut by 7 bases, the J end by 2 bases, with 17 bases between. The CDR3 region has the DNA TGCGCCAGCCGAGTAGGGGCCCTCGACACAGATACGCAGTATTTT. Translated, it gives CASRVGALDTDTQYF.

Only a few counts were recorded for this clonotype. This chain uses TRBV6-5 with TRBJ1-4; maybe TRBD1 (6 bases). Germline V gives CDR1 MNHEY, CDR2 SVGAGI. The CDR3 is 19 amino acids. V dropped 0 bases and J dropped 3 bases, with 20 bases sitting between them. CDR3 nucleotide sequence: TGTGCCAGCAGTTACTCGACGGGGGGAGTACAGGGCCCTAATGAAAAACTGTTTTTT. This gives the protein CASSYSTGGVQGPNEKLFF.

This sequence joins TRBV12-3 or TRBV12-4 and TRBJ1-1; D perhaps matches TRBD1 (5 bases). With 5 bases removed from V and 1 base from J, the gap between germline ends came to 14 bases. The CDR3 consists of 15 residues. CDR3 loop: CASSPQGSGNTEAFF. The DNA for the CDR3 is TGTGCCAGCAGTCCTCAGGGTTCCGGGAACACTGAAGCTTTCTTT.

This chain connects TRBV7-8 to TRBJ1-2; maybe TRBD1 (5 bases). Deletions cut 7 bases from V and 3 bases from J, with 21 bases between. Germline CDR1 SGHVS, CDR2 FQNEAQ. The CDR3 is made up of 16 amino acids. CDR3 region: CASISGIGGPYYGYTF. In DNA, the CDR3 is TGTGCCAGCATATCAGGGATAGGAGGCCCCTACTATGGCTACACCTTC.

This clonotype has just a few counts. The chain uses TRBV11-1 and TRBJ1-1, with D unresolved. The germline V and J ends were trimmed by 4 bases and 1 base, with 7 bases remaining between them. Germline lookup yields CDR1 SGHAT and CDR2 FQDESV (reference sequence). The CDR3 totals 13 residues. The DNA of the CDR3 is TGTGCCAGCAGCTCCCTTGGGAACACTGAAGCTTTCTTT. It encodes CASSSLGNTEAFF.

V usage is TRBV29-1 and J usage is TRBJ2-1; possible D gene TRBD2, 7 bases. CDR3 length equals 16 residues. CDR1 and CDR2 from the germline V gene are SQVTM and ANQGSEA. The ends were cut back, 4 bases at V and 1 base at J, with 17 bases in the middle. CDR3 sequence: CSVAGGRRGSYNEQFF. The CDR3 coding sequence is TGCAGCGTTGCCGGGGGGCGGAGGGGGTCCTACAATGAGCAGTTCTTC.

This clonotype was detected only a few times. This rearrangement joins TRBV4-3 to TRBJ2-3; no clear D. CDR3 length: 16 amino acids. Trimming stripped 0 bases from V and 5 bases from J, with 15 bases between. The V gene's germline CDR1 is LGHNA and CDR2 YSLEER. The CDR3 loop reads CASSQELVFSGDTQYF. CDR3 nucleotide sequence: TGCGCCAGCAGCCAAGAATTGGTCTTTAGTGGAGATACGCAGTATTTT.

The V call is TRBV20-1, the J call TRBJ2-5, with 7 bases lining up with TRBD2. The J call may be wrong; the DNA end is better matched by TRBJ2-7. The CDR3 consists of 11 residues. The V gene's germline CDR1 is DFQATT and CDR2 SNEGSKA (reference sequence). The chain's CDR3 is CSAGGAYEQYF. DNA for the CDR3: TGCAGTGCGGGAGGGGCCTACGAGCAGTACTTC.

This clonotype was seen only a few times. The chain has TRBV12-3 or TRBV12-4 and TRBJ1-5, with D unresolved. Trimming took 11 bases from V and 0 from J, leaving 14 bases between them. This CDR3 has 14 residues. CDR3 amino acids: CAGTEVPSNQPQHF. The CDR3 DNA sequence: TGTGCCGGCACCGAGGTCCCTAGCAATCAGCCCCAGCATTTT.